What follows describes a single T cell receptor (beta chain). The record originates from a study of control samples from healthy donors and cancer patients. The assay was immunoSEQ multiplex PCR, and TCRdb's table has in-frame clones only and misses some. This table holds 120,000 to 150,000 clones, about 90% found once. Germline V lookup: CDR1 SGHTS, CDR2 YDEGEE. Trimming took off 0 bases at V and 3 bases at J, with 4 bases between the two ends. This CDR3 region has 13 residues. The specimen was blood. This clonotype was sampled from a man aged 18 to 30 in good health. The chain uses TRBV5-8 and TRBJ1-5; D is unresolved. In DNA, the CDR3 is TGTGCCAGCAGCTTGGGTTTCAATCAGCCCCAGCATTTT. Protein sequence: CASSLGFNQPQHF. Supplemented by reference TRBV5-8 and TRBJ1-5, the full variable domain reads EAGVTQSPTHLIKTRGQQATLRCSPISGHTSVYWYQQALGLGLQFLLWYDEGEERNRGNFPPRFSGRQFPNYSSELNVNALELEDSALYLCASSLGFNQPQHFGDGTRLSIL.